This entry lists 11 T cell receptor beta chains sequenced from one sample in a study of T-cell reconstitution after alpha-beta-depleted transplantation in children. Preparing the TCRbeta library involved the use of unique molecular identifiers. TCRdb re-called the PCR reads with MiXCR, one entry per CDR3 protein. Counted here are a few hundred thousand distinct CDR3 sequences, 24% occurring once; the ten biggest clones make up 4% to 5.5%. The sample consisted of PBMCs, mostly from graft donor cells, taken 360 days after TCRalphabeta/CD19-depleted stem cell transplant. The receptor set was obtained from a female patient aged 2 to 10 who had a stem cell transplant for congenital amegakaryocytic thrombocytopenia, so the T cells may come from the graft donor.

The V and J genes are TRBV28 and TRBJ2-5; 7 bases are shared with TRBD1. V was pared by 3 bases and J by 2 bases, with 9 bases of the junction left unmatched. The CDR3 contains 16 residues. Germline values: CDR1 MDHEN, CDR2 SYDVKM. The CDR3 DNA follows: TGTGCCAGCAGTTTGTTTGGACAGGCCAAACAAGAGACCCAGTACTTC. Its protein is CASSLFGQAKQETQYF.

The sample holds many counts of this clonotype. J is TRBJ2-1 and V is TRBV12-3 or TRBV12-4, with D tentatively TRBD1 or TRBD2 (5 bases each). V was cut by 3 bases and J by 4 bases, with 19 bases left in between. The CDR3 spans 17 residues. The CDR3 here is CASSLGPGPPYYNEQFF. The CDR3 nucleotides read TGTGCCAGCAGTTTGGGGCCGGGACCCCCATATTACAATGAGCAGTTCTTC.

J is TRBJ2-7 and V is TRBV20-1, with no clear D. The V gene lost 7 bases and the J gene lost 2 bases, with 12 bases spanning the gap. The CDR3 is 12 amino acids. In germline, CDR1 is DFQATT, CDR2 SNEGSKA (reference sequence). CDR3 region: CSGGDFPYEQYF. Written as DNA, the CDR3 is TGCAGTGGGGGTGACTTCCCCTACGAGCAGTACTTC.

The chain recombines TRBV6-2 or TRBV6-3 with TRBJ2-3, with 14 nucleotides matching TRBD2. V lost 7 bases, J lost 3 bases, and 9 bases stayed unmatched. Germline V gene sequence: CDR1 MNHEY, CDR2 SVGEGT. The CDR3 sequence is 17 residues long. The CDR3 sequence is CASNPPGLAGATDTQYF. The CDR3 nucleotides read TGTGCCAGCAACCCTCCGGGACTAGCGGGGGCTACAGATACGCAGTATTTT.

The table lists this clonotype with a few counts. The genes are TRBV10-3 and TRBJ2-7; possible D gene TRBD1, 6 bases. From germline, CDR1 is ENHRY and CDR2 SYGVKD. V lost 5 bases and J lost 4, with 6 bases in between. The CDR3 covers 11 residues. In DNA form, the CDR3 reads TGTGCCATCAGTACAGGGTACGAGCAGTACTTC. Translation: CAISTGYEQYF.

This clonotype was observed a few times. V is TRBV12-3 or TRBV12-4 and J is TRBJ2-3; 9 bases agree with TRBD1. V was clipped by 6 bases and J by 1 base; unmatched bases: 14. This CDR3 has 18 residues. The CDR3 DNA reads TGTGCCAGCAGCCCGGGACAGGGTGACTCCGGGGGCACAGATACGCAGTATTTT. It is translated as CASSPGQGDSGGTDTQYF.

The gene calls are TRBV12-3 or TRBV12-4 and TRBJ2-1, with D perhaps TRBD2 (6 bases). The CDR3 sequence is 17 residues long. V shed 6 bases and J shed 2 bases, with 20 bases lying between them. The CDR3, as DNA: TGTGCCAGCAGACAACTGACCCCTAGCGCGACCTACAATGAGCAGTTCTTC. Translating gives CASRQLTPSATYNEQFF.

For the CDR3, the DNA is TGTGCCAGCAGTTTTTTCGGGAGGGTTCACACCGGGGAGCTGTTTTTT. Translated, it gives CASSFFGRVHTGELFF. The genes are TRBV12-3 or TRBV12-4 and TRBJ2-2; 8 nucleotides line up with TRBD2. J was trimmed by 3 bases and V by 3 bases; bases with no gene match: 6. CDR3 length equals 16 residues.

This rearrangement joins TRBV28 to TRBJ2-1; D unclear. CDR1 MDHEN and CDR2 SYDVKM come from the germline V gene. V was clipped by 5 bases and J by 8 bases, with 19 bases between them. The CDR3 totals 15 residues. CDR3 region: CASSNYVVKSDEQFF. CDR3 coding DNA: TGTGCCAGCAGTAATTACGTAGTCAAAAGCGATGAGCAGTTCTTC.

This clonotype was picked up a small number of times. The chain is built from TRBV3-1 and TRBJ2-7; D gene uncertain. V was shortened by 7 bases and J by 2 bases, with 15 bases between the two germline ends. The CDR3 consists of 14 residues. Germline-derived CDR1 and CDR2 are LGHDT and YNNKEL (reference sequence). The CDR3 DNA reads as TGTGCCAGCACCGACGGAGCTCGAGCCTACGAGCAGTACTTC. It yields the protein CASTDGARAYEQYF.

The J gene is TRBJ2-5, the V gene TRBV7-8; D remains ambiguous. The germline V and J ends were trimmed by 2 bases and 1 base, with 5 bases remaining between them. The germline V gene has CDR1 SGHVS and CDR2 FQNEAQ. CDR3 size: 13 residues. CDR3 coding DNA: TGTGCCAGCAGCTTATATACCCAAGAGACCCAGTACTTC. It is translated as CASSLYTQETQYF.